These 25 T cell receptor beta chains originate from one sample sequenced in a study of blood T cell repertoires in COVID-19. The method was immunoSEQ multiplex PCR; TCRdb's version includes in-frame clones alone and lacks a portion of them. The data show some 56,000 clones, 86% seen once. The sequenced sample consisted of peripheral blood. These receptors were collected from a woman aged 80 or over with acute or convalescent COVID-19.

This chain uses TRBV6-2 or TRBV6-3 with TRBJ1-2; TRBD1 is a possible D gene (6 bases). V was clipped by 6 bases and J by 7 bases, with 12 bases between them. Germline assignment: CDR1 MNHEY and CDR2 SVGEGT. The CDR3 totals 12 residues. CDR3 sequence: CASSLQGSGYTF. For the CDR3, the DNA is TGTGCCAGCAGCCTACAGGGAAGTGGCTACACCTTC.

The chain links TRBV28 to TRBJ1-5, with TRBD1 matching 7 bases. V lost 4 bases to trimming and J lost 8 bases; unmatched junction nucleotides: 2. CDR1 and CDR2 from the germline V gene are MDHEN and SYDVKM. The CDR3 runs 12 residues. For the CDR3, the DNA is TGTGCCAGCAGTTACAGGGGAGAGCCCCAGCATTTT. Protein: CASSYRGEPQHF.

J is TRBJ2-5 and V is TRBV3-1 (or the pseudogene TRBV3-2); 13 nucleotides match TRBD2. Trimming at V came to 3 bases and at J to 2 bases, leaving 12 bases not matched to a gene. Per the germline V gene, CDR1 is LGHDT and CDR2 is YNNKEL (reference sequence). This CDR3 spans 19 amino acids. CDR3 sequence: CASSQSLLAGGLRQETQYF. For the CDR3, the DNA is TGTGCCAGCAGCCAGAGCTTACTAGCGGGGGGGCTACGGCAAGAGACCCAGTACTTC.

This clone has only one observation. The chain recombines TRBV30 with TRBJ1-5, with D uncertain. Per germline, CDR1 GTSNPN and CDR2 SVGIG (reference sequence). The CDR3 totals 13 residues. V dropped 5 bases and J dropped 1 base, with 9 bases sitting between them. CDR3 amino acids: CAWSTVSNQPQHF. DNA for the CDR3: TGTGCCTGGTCCACAGTGAGCAATCAGCCCCAGCATTTT.

The chain links TRBV29-1 to TRBJ2-1; 13 bases are shared with TRBD2. The CDR3 is 14 amino acids. J gave up 6 bases and V 5 bases, and 4 bases lay outside the gene matches. Looked up from germline, CDR1 is SQVTM and CDR2 is ANQGSEA. The CDR3 loop reads CSVRLAGGGNEQFF. The CDR3 DNA is TGCAGCGTTAGACTAGCGGGAGGAGGCAATGAGCAGTTCTTC.

V gene TRBV11-1 combines with J gene TRBJ2-1, with 9 positions matching TRBD2. Germline CDR1 reads SGHAT; CDR2 reads FQDESV (reference sequence). The CDR3 sequence is 14 residues long. Trimming removed 3 bases from V and 6 bases from J; junction bases left unmatched: 3. The CDR3 loop is CASSLAGGLNEQFF. The CDR3 nucleotides read TGTGCCAGCAGCTTGGCGGGAGGGCTCAATGAGCAGTTCTTC.

The chain employs TRBV6-5 and TRBJ2-7, with 9 bases aligning to TRBD1. CDR1 MNHEY and CDR2 SVGAGI come from the germline V gene. CDR3 size: 14 residues. J was trimmed by 2 bases and V by 4 bases; bases with no gene match: 3. Here the CDR3 DNA reads TGTGCCAGCAGTTCCCGGGACAGGGCCTACGAGCAGTACGTC. As protein: CASSSRDRAYEQYV.

The V and J genes are TRBV28 and TRBJ2-7; TRBD1 agrees at 9 bases. J was trimmed by 1 base and V by 6 bases; bases with no gene match: 1. This CDR3 is 13 amino acids long. CDR1 MDHEN and CDR2 SYDVKM come from the germline V gene. Here the CDR3 DNA reads TGTGCCAGCAGGACAGGGGGATCCTACGAGCAGTACTTC. Its protein is CASRTGGSYEQYF.

The V and J genes are TRBV6-4 and TRBJ2-7, with a possible D match to TRBD1 (6 bases). CDR1 and CDR2 (germline): MRHNA, SNTAGT. This CDR3 has 13 residues. V lost 6 bases, J lost 5 bases, and 14 bases lay in between. The CDR3 DNA sequence: TGTGCCAGCAGCCGACAACCAGGGGACGAGCAGTACTTC. Encoded protein: CASSRQPGDEQYF.

Remarks on this clone: A read error may produce the germline difference seen at one junction end. The chain recombines TRBV7-7 with TRBJ2-3; possible D gene TRBD2, 6 bases. Per the germline V gene, CDR1 is SSHAT and CDR2 is FNYEAQ (reference sequence). This CDR3 region has 18 residues. The CDR3 reads CASSLRGSLSGSTDTQYF. CDR3 DNA: TGTGCTAGCAGCTTAAGGGGTAGTTTGAGCGGGAGCACAGATACGCAGTATTTT. Supplemented by reference TRBV7-7 and TRBJ2-3, the full variable domain reads GAGVSQSPRYKVTKRGQDVTLRCDPISSHATLYWYQQALGQGPEFLTYFNYEAQPDKSGLPSDRFSAERPEGSISTLTIQRTEQRDSAMYRCASSLRGSLSGSTDTQYFGPGTRLTVL.

V gene TRBV6-6 combines with J gene TRBJ1-5; D is unclear. Trimming stripped 7 bases from V and 1 base from J, with 11 bases between. The CDR3 extends over 14 amino acids. CDR1 MNHNY and CDR2 SVGAGI come from the germline V gene (reference sequence). The CDR3 protein is CASNEGLSNQPQHF. The CDR3 region has the DNA TGTGCCAGCAATGAGGGATTGAGCAATCAGCCCCAGCATTTT.

The chain employs TRBV20-1 and TRBJ1-6, with TRBD1 identical over 8 bases. The CDR3 length is 14 residues. CDR1 and CDR2 (germline): DFQATT, SNEGSKA (reference sequence). The V segment lost 3 bases and the J segment 8 bases; nucleotides outside the gene matches: 6. Written as DNA, the CDR3 is TGCAGTGCTAGTAGGGCAGGGGGCGATTCACCCCTCCACTTT. Its protein is CSASRAGGDSPLHF.

This clone was recorded once. The J gene is TRBJ1-5, the V gene TRBV3-1 (or the pseudogene TRBV3-2); D unresolved. Germline CDR1 LGHDT, CDR2 YNNKEL (reference sequence). V shed 1 base and J shed 6 bases, with 10 bases lying between them. This CDR3 has 14 amino acids. CDR3: CASSQGRISQPQHF. CDR3 coding DNA: TGTGCCAGCAGCCAAGGCAGAATTTCTCAGCCCCAGCATTTT.

V usage is TRBV9 and J usage is TRBJ1-3; 7 bases map to TRBD1. The CDR3 is made up of 16 amino acids. J was trimmed by 2 bases and V by 3 bases; bases with no gene match: 8. Germline V gives CDR1 SGDLS, CDR2 YYNGEE. CDR3 amino acids: CASSGQQGLAGNTIYF. CDR3 bases: TGTGCCAGCAGCGGACAACAGGGGCTCGCTGGAAACACCATATATTTT.

CDR3 sequence: CASSLPSSYNSPLHF. Written as DNA, the CDR3 is TGTGCCAGCAGCCTCCCGAGCTCCTATAATTCACCCCTCCACTTT. The chain uses TRBV7-8 and TRBJ1-6; D is undetermined. The length of the CDR3 is 15 residues. Looked up from germline, CDR1 is SGHVS and CDR2 is FQNEAQ. Trimming removed 5 bases at V and 0 bases at J, with 8 bases between. Complete variable domain (other parts from reference TRBV7-8 and TRBJ1-6): GAGVSQSPRYKVAKRGQDVALRCDPISGHVSLFWYQQALGQGPEFLTYFQNEAQLDKSGLPSDRFFAERPEGSVSTLKIQRTQQEDSAVYLCASSLPSSYNSPLHFGNGTRLTVT.

Turning to this clone: The identical CDR3 is also encoded by other nucleotide sequences in the sample. V and J are TRBV7-9 and TRBJ1-5, with TRBD1 matching over 8 bases. V shed 5 bases, J shed 2 bases, and the junction held 2 bases outside the gene matches. The CDR3 extends over 14 amino acids. Looked up from germline, CDR1 is SEHNR and CDR2 is FQNEAQ (reference sequence). The CDR3 nucleotides read TGTGCCAGCAGCACGACAGGGGGCAATCAGCCCCAGCATTTT. It is translated as CASSTTGGNQPQHF.

The J gene is TRBJ2-7, the V gene TRBV6-2 or TRBV6-3; D might be TRBD2 (5 bases). Germline lookup yields CDR1 MNHEY and CDR2 SVGEGT. The V end lost 6 bases, the J end lost 6 bases, and 18 bases lay between the germline ends. This CDR3 region has 14 residues. Here the CDR3 reads CASRPTHRDLEQYV. The CDR3 DNA sequence: TGTGCCAGCAGACCTACACACCGGGATCTCGAGCAGTACGTC.

This sequence joins TRBV6-1 and TRBJ2-6, with D possibly being TRBD1 (5 bases). The germline V gene has CDR1 MNHNS and CDR2 SASEGT. Trimming removed 5 bases from V and 3 bases from J, with 14 bases in between. The CDR3 is 16 amino acids. This CDR3 reads CASSKGQGLGANVLTF. The DNA of the CDR3 is TGTGCCAGCAGTAAAGGGCAGGGCCTTGGGGCCAACGTCCTGACTTTC.

This sequence joins TRBV11-2 and TRBJ1-6; weak D call: TRBD1 (5 bases). Germline CDR1 is SGHAT and CDR2 is FQNNGV. The CDR3 totals 15 residues. Trimming stripped 0 bases from V and 10 bases from J, with 13 bases between. CDR3 bases: TGTGCCAGCAGCTTAGATCTCGGAGGGGTGTCACCCCTCCACTTT. Protein product: CASSLDLGGVSPLHF.

The chain couples TRBV19 to TRBJ1-6, with TRBD1 matching 9 bases. The V gene's germline CDR1 is LNHDA and CDR2 SQIVND (reference sequence). V shed 7 bases and J 1 base; nucleotides not matched to a gene: 5. The CDR3 has 16 residues. CDR3 DNA: TGTGCCAGTAAAACAGGGGGCGCATCCTATAATTCACCCCTCCACTTT. Protein sequence: CASKTGGASYNSPLHF. Together with reference TRBV19 and TRBJ1-6, the CDR3 gives the full variable domain: DGGITQSPKYLFRKEGQNVTLSCEQNLNHDAMYWYRQDPGQGLRLIYYSQIVNDFQKGDIAEGYSVSREKKESFPLTVTSAQKNPTAFYLCASKTGGASYNSPLHFGNGTRLTVT.

This chain connects TRBV18 to TRBJ2-2; a possible D gene is TRBD2 (6 bases). V dropped 0 bases and J dropped 7 bases, with 15 bases sitting between them. The germline V gene has CDR1 KGHSH and CDR2 LQKENI. CDR3 length: 16 amino acids. In DNA, the CDR3 is TGTGCCAGCTCACCACCGGTTGCGGGAAATATCGGGGAGCTGTTTTTT. It is translated as CASSPPVAGNIGELFF.

The V and J genes are TRBV7-8 and TRBJ1-3; weak D call: TRBD1 (5 bases). CDR3 size: 16 residues. V dropped 1 base and J dropped 4 bases, with 14 bases sitting between them. Germline values: CDR1 SGHVS, CDR2 FQNEAQ. The CDR3 loop reads CASSLVQGGIGNTIYF. The CDR3 DNA follows: TGTGCCAGCAGCTTAGTCCAGGGAGGGATAGGAAACACCATATATTTT.

The J gene is TRBJ2-3, the V gene TRBV7-6; 8 bases are shared with TRBD2. J lost 1 base, V lost 5 bases, and 8 bases had no gene match. The germline V gene encodes CDR1 SGHVS and CDR2 FNYEAQ. The CDR3 is made up of 16 amino acids. CDR3 protein: CASSSLAGGGTDTQYF. The CDR3 DNA is TGTGCCAGCAGCAGCCTAGCCGGGGGGGGCACAGATACGCAGTATTTT.

In its sample, this clone was seen a few times. The chain recombines TRBV27 with TRBJ1-1, with TRBD1 as a possible D gene (5 bases). The CDR3 length is 14 residues. Germline lookup yields CDR1 MNHEY and CDR2 SMNVEV (reference sequence). The germline V and J ends were trimmed by 3 bases and 6 bases, with 14 bases remaining between them. This chain's CDR3 is CASSFGRDYPEAFF. The DNA of the CDR3 is TGTGCCAGCAGTTTCGGCAGGGACTACCCTGAAGCTTTCTTT.

The chain joins TRBV29-1 to TRBJ2-1; TRBD1 matches 7 bases. V was pared by 4 bases and J by 0 bases, with 9 bases of the junction left unmatched. This CDR3 contains 16 residues. Germline CDR1 SQVTM, CDR2 ANQGSEA. CDR3 bases: TGCAGCGTTGGGGGACAGAGCAGCCTCTCCTACAATGAGCAGTTCTTC. Its translation is CSVGGQSSLSYNEQFF.